A selection of T cell receptor beta chains follows, all from one sample in a study of shared clonotypes between healthy human individuals. Generated by immunoSEQ multiplex PCR, the TCRdb table keeps only in-frame clones and is missing some. The sample carries 500,000 or so clones, roughly 95% recorded once. Sequencing input: naive CD4+ T cells sorted from blood. The receptor source for this set is a woman in her 30s in good health. Each CDR3 is given without its conserved first and last residue. D genes are given only for firm matches.

TRBV28	NA	TRBJ1-3	ASSLYRLLSGNTIY
TRBV5-1	NA	TRBJ2-4	ASSSTPTGQAKNIQY
TRBV7-9	NA	TRBJ2-2	ASSLGAGSGELF
TRBV6-6	NA	TRBJ2-1	ASSQVAGVGNEQF
TRBV6-4	NA	TRBJ2-7	ASSSPRGHPYEQY
TRBV5-6	NA	TRBJ2-3	ASSLLASADTQY
TRBV27	TRBD2	TRBJ2-4	ASSSWTSGIAKNIQY
TRBV28	NA	TRBJ1-3	ASIRGHSGNTIY
TRBV30	NA	TRBJ1-2	AWSTGGPFYGYT
TRBV29-1	NA	TRBJ1-1	SAHGGGYATEAF
TRBV20-1	NA	TRBJ2-7	SARGVYEQY
TRBV23-1	TRBD1	TRBJ2-5	ASSPDRGYGETQY
TRBV5-4	TRBD2	TRBJ2-1	ASAAGVLYEQF
TRBV6-6	TRBD1	TRBJ2-7	ASRGDRLFPYEQY
TRBV28	TRBD1	TRBJ1-5	ASSLLAGQNNQPQH
TRBV18	TRBD1	TRBJ2-7	ASRAPRQGHEQY
TRBV4-1	NA	TRBJ2-7	ASSEPIRGNYEQY
TRBV5-4	NA	TRBJ2-2	ASSLTGARTGELF
TRBV2	NA	TRBJ1-1	ASSDWGTLLGSEAF
TRBV6-6	NA	TRBJ2-5	ASSTGGRNREQY
TRBV28	NA	TRBJ1-4	ASSSGTEVEKLF
TRBV5-1	NA	TRBJ1-1	ASSDRTENTEAF
TRBV4-1	TRBD2	TRBJ2-7	ASSPISGSSSEQY
TRBV11-2	NA	TRBJ1-3	ASSPRRGDTIY
TRBV7-9	NA	TRBJ2-2	ASSPPRASGYTGELF
TRBV5-1	NA	TRBJ2-1	ASSPQGNEQF
TRBV30	TRBD2	TRBJ2-3	AWSGPRTSGSTDTQY
TRBV7-2	NA	TRBJ2-7	ASSLVASFDYEQY
TRBV7-7	NA	TRBJ1-3	ATRGNSGNTIY
TRBV28	TRBD1	TRBJ1-3	ASTQRVPTGALSGNTIY
TRBV4-1	NA	TRBJ2-7	ASSRGGGSNLEQY
TRBV27	NA	TRBJ2-5	ASSLWYGHGETQY
TRBV6-1	TRBD1	TRBJ2-7	ASSGRDRGQGEQY
TRBV6-5	NA	TRBJ1-2	ASSQGNYGYT
TRBV28	TRBD2	TRBJ2-7	ASRRLAGGPGKY
TRBV29-1	NA	TRBJ1-5	SVGAGRNQPQH
TRBV6-5	TRBD1	TRBJ1-2	AGRGRNGYT
TRBV5-4	TRBD2	TRBJ2-1	ASSTSGRTNEQF
TRBV15	NA	TRBJ2-7	ATSRDRVTRGISYEQY
TRBV27	NA	TRBJ1-1	ASSPGGNTEAF
TRBV19	NA	TRBJ2-7	ASSIGQRGKDEQY
TRBV28	TRBD1	TRBJ2-7	ASTRRDRATYEQY
TRBV6-5	NA	TRBJ2-1	ASRGGVPYNEQF
TRBV5-1	NA	TRBJ1-1	ASSLIPGNTEAF
TRBV28	NA	NA	ASSFHYSYEQY
TRBV9	NA	TRBJ1-2	ATSPTGTPTYGYT
TRBV27	TRBD1	TRBJ1-1	ASSSTGGITEAF
TRBV11-2	NA	TRBJ1-1	ASSLSNRVISEAF
TRBV6-4	NA	TRBJ2-3	ASSESPSTDTQY
TRBV5-1	TRBD1	TRBJ2-6	ASSLGQGAGANVLT
TRBV15	TRBD1	TRBJ1-5	ATSEDLQGVGQPQH
TRBV5-1	TRBD2	TRBJ2-7	ASRYLAGETYEQY
TRBV19	TRBD2	TRBJ2-3	ASKIPSGSSTDTQY
TRBV4-1	TRBD1	TRBJ1-2	ASSHPAGGRSGYT
TRBV18	TRBD1	TRBJ2-1	ASSRQGSVSSYNEQF
TRBV29-1	NA	TRBJ1-1	SVGHTSQWVTEAF
TRBV9	NA	TRBJ2-1	ASQKGVAENNEQF